This is a list of T cell receptor beta chains from one sample in a study of blood T cell repertoires in COVID-19. Some clones are missing from TCRdb's copy, which holds only in-frame ones; the method was immunoSEQ multiplex PCR. The sample has 100,000 to 150,000 clones; approximately 88% are singletons. Sequenced material: peripheral blood. The receptors were sampled from a man in his forties or fifties with acute or convalescent COVID-19. CDR3s include the opening cysteine and the closing phenylalanine or tryptophan. D genes are given only for firm matches. Clone sizes are given selectively: once, few, many, or a class where the clone is expanded.

V	J	D	size	DNA	CDR3
TRBV9	TRBJ1-6	-	-	TGTGCCAGCAGCGTAGCGAGAGAGAATTCACCCCTCCACTTT	CASSVARENSPLHF
TRBV5-5	TRBJ1-5	TRBD1	-	TGTGCCAGCAGCGGGAGACAGGGTACGGATCAGCCCCAGCATTTT	CASSGRQGTDQPQHF
TRBV10-3	TRBJ1-1	-	-	TGTGCCCACGGGGGGAACACTGAAGCTTTCTTT	CAHGGNTEAFF
TRBV7-2	TRBJ2-7	TRBD2	-	TGTGCCAGCAGCTCCTGGGGGGGTTTCGGAGTCTACGAGCAGTACTTC	CASSSWGGFGVYEQYF
TRBV12-3/TRBV12-4	TRBJ1-1	-	-	TGTGCCAGCACAGCGGATTTTATTAGGTGGAGCTTT	CASTADFIRWSF
TRBV3-1/TRBV3-2	TRBJ2-1	TRBD2	few	TGTGCCAGCAGCACCAGGACTAGCCTGAATGAGCAGTTCTTC	CASSTRTSLNEQFF
TRBV4-1	TRBJ1-1	-	-	TGCGCCAGCAGCCTACCCGGGGGTTGGACTGAAGCTTTCTTT	CASSLPGGWTEAFF
TRBV13	TRBJ1-2	TRBD1	-	TGTGCCAGCAGCTTTACAGGGGGCTTCTATGAAGGCTACACCTTC	CASSFTGGFYEGYTF
TRBV9	TRBJ1-6	-	-	TGTGCCAGCAGCGTAGAGGGCGACAGCTTCGGTTCACCCCTCCACTTT	CASSVEGDSFGSPLHF
TRBV10-3	TRBJ1-2	TRBD1	-	TGTGCCATCAAGACCTCCGGGACAGGGTTAGGTCGTGGCTACACCTTC	CAIKTSGTGLGRGYTF
TRBV19	TRBJ1-5	-	-	TGTGCCAGTAGTATCAGGCAGGGTGGAAATCAGCCCCAGCATTTT	CASSIRQGGNQPQHF
TRBV28	TRBJ2-7	-	-	TGTGCCAGCAGTTTCCCCGGGTATTACGAGCAGTACTTC	CASSFPGYYEQYF
TRBV6-5	TRBJ1-5	TRBD1	-	TGTGCCAGCAGCTACAGACAGGGCGTGGGGCCCCAGCATTTT	CASSYRQGVGPQHF
TRBV7-9	TRBJ1-1	TRBD1	-	TGTGCCAGCAGCTCCGGACAGGGGAAAAGCACTGAAGCTTTCTTT	CASSSGQGKSTEAFF
TRBV4-1	TRBJ1-2	TRBD1	-	TGCGCCAGCAGCCAGGGTCCGGGACAGCACTATGGCTACACCTTC	CASSQGPGQHYGYTF
TRBV5-1	TRBJ2-3	-	-	TGCGCCAGCAGCTTGGTCCGTAGCACAGATACGCAGTATTTT	CASSLVRSTDTQYF
TRBV28	TRBJ1-5	TRBD1	-	TGTGCCAGCAGTTCCCCGGGGGACAGTCGGGCAAGCAATCAGCCCCAGCATTTT	CASSSPGDSRASNQPQHF